This section outlines one T cell receptor beta chain sequence together with its context. Its antigen remains unknown. The record originates from a study of cytomegalovirus exposure and HLA in healthy donors. Study-level points and caveats: Data from an earlier analysis indicated that most TCR beta V segments were productive either about 87% or about 30% of the time.

A multiplex PCR was run with 60 Vbeta primers and 13 Jbeta primers. The data were produced by immunoSEQ multiplex PCR, yet TCRdb's version contains in-frame clones alone and is incomplete. The sample holds 130,000 to 150,000 clones, around 77% seen once. V shed 2 bases and J shed 0 bases, with 10 bases lying between them. Per germline, CDR1 MNHEY and CDR2 SVGAGI. CDR3 length: 16 amino acids. This clonotype originated in a man younger than 45 in good health and CMV-seronegative. The sample comprised PBMCs. The chain is built from TRBV6-5 and TRBJ1-4; D is uncertain. The CDR3 region is CASSYTRRATNEKLFF. The DNA of the CDR3 is TGTGCCAGCAGTTACACGAGGAGAGCAACTAATGAAAAACTGTTTTTT.